This record covers a single T cell receptor beta chain. Healthy individuals of Caucasian origin from Russia, aged roughly 6 to 90, served as donors. RNA extraction gave at least 5 micrograms of total RNA per sample. Then a second PCR, running about 6 to 11 cycles, was carried out with a sample-barcoded 5' primer and a J-beta primer mix. In TCRdb, the 5' RACE reads were re-called with MiXCR into one record per CDR3 protein. The sample holds 700,000 to 950,000 distinct CDR3 sequences, roughly 64% seen once. This specimen comes from a study of blood T cells in healthy people across ages. The junction had 9 bases not matched to a gene; V was cut back by 5 bases and J by 9 bases. The CDR3 runs 16 residues.

The sample consisted of blood. The TCR originated in a man younger than 40 in good health. V gene TRBV12-3 or TRBV12-4 combines with J gene TRBJ2-4; 14 bases fit TRBD2. This chain's CDR3 is CASSPLGLAGVGIQYF. The CDR3 DNA sequence: TGTGCCAGCAGTCCCCTGGGACTAGCGGGAGTCGGCATTCAGTACTTC.